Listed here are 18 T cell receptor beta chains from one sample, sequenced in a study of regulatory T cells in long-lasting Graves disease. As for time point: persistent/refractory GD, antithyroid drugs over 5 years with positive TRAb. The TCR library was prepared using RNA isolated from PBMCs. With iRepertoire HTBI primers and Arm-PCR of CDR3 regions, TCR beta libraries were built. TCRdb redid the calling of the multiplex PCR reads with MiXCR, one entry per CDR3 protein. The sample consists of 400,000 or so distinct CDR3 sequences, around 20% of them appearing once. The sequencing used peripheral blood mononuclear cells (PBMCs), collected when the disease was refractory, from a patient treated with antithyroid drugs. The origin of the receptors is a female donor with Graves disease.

The CDR3: CASSTRGDYGYTF. For the CDR3, the DNA is TGTGCCAGTAGTACCAGGGGGGACTATGGCTACACCTTC. The chain joins TRBV19 to TRBJ1-2, with 7 bases matching TRBD1. The CDR3 loop spans 13 amino acids. Unmatched junction bases numbered 2, after V lost 4 bases and J lost 3 bases. From germline, CDR1 is LNHDA and CDR2 SQIVND (reference sequence).

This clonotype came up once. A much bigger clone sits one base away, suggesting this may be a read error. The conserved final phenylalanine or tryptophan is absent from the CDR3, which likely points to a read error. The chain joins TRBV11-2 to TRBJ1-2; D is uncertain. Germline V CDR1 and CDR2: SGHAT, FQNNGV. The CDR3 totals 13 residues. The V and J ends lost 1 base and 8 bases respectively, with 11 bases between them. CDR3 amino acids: CASSLVNSDGYTS. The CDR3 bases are TGTGCCAGCAGCTTAGTAAACAGCGACGGCTACACCTCC.

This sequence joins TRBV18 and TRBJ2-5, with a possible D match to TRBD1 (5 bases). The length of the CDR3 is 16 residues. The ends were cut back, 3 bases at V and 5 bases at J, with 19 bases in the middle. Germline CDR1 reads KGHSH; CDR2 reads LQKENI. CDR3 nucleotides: TGTGCCAGCTCACCCCGAACAACAGGATTGAGGGAGACCCAGTACTTC. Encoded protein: CASSPRTTGLRETQYF.

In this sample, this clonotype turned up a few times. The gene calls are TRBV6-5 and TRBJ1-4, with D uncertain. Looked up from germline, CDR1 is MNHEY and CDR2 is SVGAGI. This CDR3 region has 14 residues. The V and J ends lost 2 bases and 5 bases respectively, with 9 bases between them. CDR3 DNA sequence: TGTGCCAGCAGTTACAGGCAGGAGAATGAAAAACTGTTTTTT. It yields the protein CASSYRQENEKLFF.

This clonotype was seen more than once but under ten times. The CDR3 reads CASSLDGLLGGETQYF. The CDR3 DNA is TGTGCCAGCAGCTTAGATGGACTCTTGGGGGGAGAGACCCAGTACTTC. The genes are TRBV7-9 and TRBJ2-5, with D tentatively TRBD2 (6 bases). CDR1 SEHNR and CDR2 FQNEAQ come from the germline V gene (reference sequence). Trimming pared 1 base from V and 4 bases from J, leaving 16 bases between. The CDR3 sequence is 16 residues long.

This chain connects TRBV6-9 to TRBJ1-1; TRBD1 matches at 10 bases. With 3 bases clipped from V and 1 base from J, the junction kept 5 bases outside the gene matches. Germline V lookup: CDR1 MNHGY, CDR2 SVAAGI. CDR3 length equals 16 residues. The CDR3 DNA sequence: TGTGCCAGCAGTTACCCCGGGACAGGGGCGAACACTGAAGCTTTCTTT. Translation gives CASSYPGTGANTEAFF.

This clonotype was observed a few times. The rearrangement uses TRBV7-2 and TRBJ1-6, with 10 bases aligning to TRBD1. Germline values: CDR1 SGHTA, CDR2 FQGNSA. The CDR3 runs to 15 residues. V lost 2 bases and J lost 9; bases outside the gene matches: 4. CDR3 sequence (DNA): TGTGCCAGCAGCTTATTGGACAGGGGGACTTCACCCCTCCACTTT. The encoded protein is CASSLLDRGTSPLHF.

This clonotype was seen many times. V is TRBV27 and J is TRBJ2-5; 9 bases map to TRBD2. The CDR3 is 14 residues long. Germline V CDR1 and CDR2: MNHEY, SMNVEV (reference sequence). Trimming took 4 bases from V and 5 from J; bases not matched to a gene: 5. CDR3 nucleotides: TGTGCCAGCAGTTGGGTAGCGGGAGTGGAGACCCAGTACTTC. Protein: CASSWVAGVETQYF.

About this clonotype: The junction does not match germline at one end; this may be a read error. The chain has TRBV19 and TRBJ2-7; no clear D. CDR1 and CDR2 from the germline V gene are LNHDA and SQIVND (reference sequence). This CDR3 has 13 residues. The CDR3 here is CASSRPGQDERYF. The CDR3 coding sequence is TGTGCCAGTAGTCGCCCAGGTCAGGACGAGCGGTACTTC.

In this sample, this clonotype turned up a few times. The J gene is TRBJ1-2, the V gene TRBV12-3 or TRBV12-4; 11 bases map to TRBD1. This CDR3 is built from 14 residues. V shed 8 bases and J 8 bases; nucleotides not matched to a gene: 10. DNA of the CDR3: TGTGCCAGCTCCCCCACAGGGACAGGGGGAGGCTACACCTTC. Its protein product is CASSPTGTGGGYTF.

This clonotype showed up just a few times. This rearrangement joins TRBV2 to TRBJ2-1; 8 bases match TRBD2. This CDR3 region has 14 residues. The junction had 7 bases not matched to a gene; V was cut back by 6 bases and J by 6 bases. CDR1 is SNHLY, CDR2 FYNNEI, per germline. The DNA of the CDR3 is TGTGCCAGCAGCGCCTTTAGCGGGATCAATGAGCAGTTCTTC. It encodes CASSAFSGINEQFF.

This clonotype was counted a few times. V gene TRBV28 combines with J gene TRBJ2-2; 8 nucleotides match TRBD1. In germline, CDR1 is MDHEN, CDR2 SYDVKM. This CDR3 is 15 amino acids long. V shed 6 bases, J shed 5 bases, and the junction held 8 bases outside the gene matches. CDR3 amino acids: CASRRQGIETGELFF. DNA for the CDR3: TGTGCCAGCAGAAGACAGGGGATAGAGACCGGGGAGCTGTTTTTT.

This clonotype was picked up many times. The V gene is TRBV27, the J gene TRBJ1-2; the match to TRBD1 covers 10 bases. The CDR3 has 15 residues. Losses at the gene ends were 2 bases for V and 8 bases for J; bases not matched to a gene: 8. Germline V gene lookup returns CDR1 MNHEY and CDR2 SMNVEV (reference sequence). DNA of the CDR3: TGTGCCAGCAGTTTAAGGGACAGGGGTCTGTACGGCTACACCTTC. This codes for CASSLRDRGLYGYTF.

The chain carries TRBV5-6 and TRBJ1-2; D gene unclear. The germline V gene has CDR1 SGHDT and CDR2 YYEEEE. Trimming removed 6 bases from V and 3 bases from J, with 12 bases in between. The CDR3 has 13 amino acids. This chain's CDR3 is CASTLPEDYGYTF. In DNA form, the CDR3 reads TGTGCCAGCACCTTACCAGAGGACTATGGCTACACCTTC. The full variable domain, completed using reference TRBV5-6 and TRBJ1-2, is DAGVTQSPTHLIKTRGQQVTLRCSPKSGHDTVSWYQQALGQGPQFIFQYYEEEERQRGNFPDRFSGHQFPNYSSELNVNALLLGDSALYLCASTLPEDYGYTFGSGTRLTVV.

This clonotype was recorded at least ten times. The CDR3: CASSSYRGLGYGYTF. Written as DNA, the CDR3 is TGTGCCAGCAGCTCCTACAGGGGGCTTGGCTATGGCTACACCTTC. The rearrangement links TRBV7-2 to TRBJ1-2, with 9 bases fitting TRBD1. The V gene end was trimmed by 4 bases and the J gene end by 4 bases; junction bases not matched to a gene: 7. CDR1 is SGHTA and CDR2 is FQGNSA in the germline V gene. There are 15 residues in the CDR3.

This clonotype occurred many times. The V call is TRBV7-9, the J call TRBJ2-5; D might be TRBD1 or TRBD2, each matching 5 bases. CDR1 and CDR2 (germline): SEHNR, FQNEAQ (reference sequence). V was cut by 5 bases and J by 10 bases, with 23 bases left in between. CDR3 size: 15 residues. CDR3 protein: CASSHGASSDYDQYF. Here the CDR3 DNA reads TGTGCCAGCAGCCACGGGGCATCCTCGGATTATGACCAGTACTTC. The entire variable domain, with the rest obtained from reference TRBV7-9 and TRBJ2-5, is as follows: DTGVSQNPRHKITKRGQNVTFRCDPISEHNRLYWYRQTLGQGPEFLTYFQNEAQLEKSRLLSDRFSAERPKGSFSTLEIQRTEQGDSAMYLCASSHGASSDYDQYFGPGTRLLVL.

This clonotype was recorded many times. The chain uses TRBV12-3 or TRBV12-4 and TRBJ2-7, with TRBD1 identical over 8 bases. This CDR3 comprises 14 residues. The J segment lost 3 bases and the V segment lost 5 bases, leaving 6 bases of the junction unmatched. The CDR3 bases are TGTGCCAGCAGTCCTAACAGGGGGAACTACGAGCAGTACTTC. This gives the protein CASSPNRGNYEQYF.

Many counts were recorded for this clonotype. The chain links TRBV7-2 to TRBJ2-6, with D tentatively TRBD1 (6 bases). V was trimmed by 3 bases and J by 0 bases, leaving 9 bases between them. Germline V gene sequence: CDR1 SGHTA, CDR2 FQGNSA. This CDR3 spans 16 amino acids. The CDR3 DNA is TGTGCCAGCAGCTTGACAGGTAGCTCTGGGGCCAACGTCCTGACTTTC. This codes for CASSLTGSSGANVLTF.